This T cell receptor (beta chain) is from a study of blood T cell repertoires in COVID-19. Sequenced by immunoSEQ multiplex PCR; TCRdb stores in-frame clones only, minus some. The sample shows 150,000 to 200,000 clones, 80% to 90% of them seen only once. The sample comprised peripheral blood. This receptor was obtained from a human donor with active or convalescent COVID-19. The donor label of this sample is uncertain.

The CDR3 here is CASRYRGPQETQYF. DNA of the CDR3: TGTGCCAGCAGATACAGGGGACCTCAAGAGACCCAGTACTTC. This sequence joins TRBV3-1 (or the pseudogene TRBV3-2) and TRBJ2-5; TRBD1 aligns across 7 bases. The CDR3 totals 14 residues. J gave up 2 bases and V 6 bases, and 6 bases lay outside the gene matches. Germline V gene sequence: CDR1 LGHDT, CDR2 YNNKEL (reference sequence).